These T cell receptor beta chains were read from a single sample in a study of blood T cell repertoires in COVID-19. Clones were sequenced by immunoSEQ multiplex PCR, and TCRdb holds only the in-frame ones, with some missing. The sample has some 490,000 clones, roughly nine tenths seen once. The sample was PBMCs or T cells enriched from blood (not recorded which). These receptors all stem from a woman between 55 and 75 years old who had recovered from COVID-19. CDR3s include the opening cysteine and the closing phenylalanine or tryptophan. A D gene is named only where the DNA matches it firmly. Some rows have no size entry. The others give once, few or many, or a class for an expanded clone.

13,NA,NA,TRBV9,CASSVHSGEGYTF
15,NA,TRBD2,TRBV28,CASSRLRGGQETQYF
14,NA,NA,TRBV5-1,CASSLEAGIGELFF
14,NA,NA,TRBV6-1,CASSEGQITDTQYF
15,NA,TRBD2,TRBV12-5,CASGRAGGLTDTQYF
18,NA,TRBD1,TRBV19,CASSITTGRHIDNQPQHF
13,NA,NA,TRBV5-4,CASSSQNTDTQYF
14,once,TRBD1,TRBV10-1,CASSESGQGDTQYF
13,NA,NA,TRBV6-5,CASSQATNEKLFF
16,NA,TRBD2,TRBV5-1,CASSLQAGGPADTQYF
11,once,NA,TRBV11-2,CASSRNEKLFF
16,NA,TRBD1,TRBV27,CASSSGQGARTGELFF
16,once,TRBD2,TRBV7-6,CASSPIAGGGTDTQYF
14,few,NA,TRBV4-1,CASSQDGQDYEQYF
15,NA,NA,TRBV5-1,CASSLGSVEDTEAFF
13,NA,TRBD1,TRBV6-6,CASRIQGSQPQHF
16,NA,TRBD2,TRBV6-5,CASSYSPSGGTGELFF
19,NA,TRBD2,TRBV7-2,CASSPRLGLAGGRTDTQYF
14,NA,NA,TRBV15,CATSSPQGYQPQHF
16,NA,NA,TRBV6-1,CASSEGGILAKNIQYF
15,NA,NA,TRBV7-2,CASSLAAAASYEQYF
15,NA,TRBD1,TRBV7-6,CASSLGTGGAYEQYF